This T cell receptor (beta chain) was documented in a study of identical twins. Study-wide results and limits: Carriage of fewer insertions was seen in abundant cord blood beta clonotypes, whereas memory repertoires showed none.

After template switching added a universal primer site, the resulting cDNA carried unique molecular identifiers. TCRdb reprocessed the 5' RACE reads with MiXCR, giving one entry per CDR3 protein. The sample contains around 670,000 distinct CDR3 sequences, 5.5% to 7.5% of which appear only once. The CDR3 runs 15 residues. Losses at the gene ends were 0 bases for V and 8 bases for J; bases not matched to a gene: 8. Germline values: CDR1 SGHKS, CDR2 YYEKEE (reference sequence). This clonotype was seen at least ten times. Its antigen is not known. The sample consisted of naive T cells sorted from blood. This chain uses TRBV5-5 with TRBJ2-1; 7 bases fit TRBD2. The sequence was obtained from a man aged 18 to 29 in good health. The CDR3 DNA reads TGTGCCAGCAGCTTGGAACTGCGGGAGCGTGATGAGCAGTTCTTC. Protein: CASSLELRERDEQFF. Using reference TRBV5-5 and TRBJ2-1 for the parts outside the CDR3, the full variable domain is DAGVTQSPTHLIKTRGQQVTLRCSPISGHKSVSWYQQVLGQGPQFIFQYYEKEERGRGNFPDRFSARQFPNYSSELNVNALLLGDSALYLCASSLELRERDEQFFGPGTRLTVL.